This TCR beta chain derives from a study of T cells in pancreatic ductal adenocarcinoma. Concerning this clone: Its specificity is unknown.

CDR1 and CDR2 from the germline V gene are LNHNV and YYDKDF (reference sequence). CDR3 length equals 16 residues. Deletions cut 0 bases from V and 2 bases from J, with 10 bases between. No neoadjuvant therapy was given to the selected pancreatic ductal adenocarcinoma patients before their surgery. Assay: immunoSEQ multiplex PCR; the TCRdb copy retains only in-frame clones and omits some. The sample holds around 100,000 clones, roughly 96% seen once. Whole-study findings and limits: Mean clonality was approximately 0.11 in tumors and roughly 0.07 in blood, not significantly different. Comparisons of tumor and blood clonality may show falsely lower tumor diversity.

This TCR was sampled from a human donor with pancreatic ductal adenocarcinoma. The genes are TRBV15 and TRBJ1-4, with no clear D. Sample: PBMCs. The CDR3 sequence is CATSRDFGATNEKLFF. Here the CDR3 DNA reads TGTGCCACCAGCAGAGATTTCGGTGCGACTAATGAAAAACTGTTTTTT.